What follows are 30 T cell receptor beta chains derived from one specimen sequenced in a study of T cells in Graves' hyperthyroidism and ophthalmopathy. TCR beta CDR3 regions were amplified from RNA. Primed by the HTBI set, a first-round RT-PCR was run on the TCR CDR3. Via MiXCR, TCRdb re-called the multiplex PCR reads, giving one row per CDR3 protein. The table records some 400,000 distinct CDR3 sequences, 15% to 20% of them present only once. The source material was blood. The receptors were sampled from a woman under 30 with Graves' hyperthyroidism.

The rearrangement uses TRBV12-3 or TRBV12-4 and TRBJ2-7; TRBD1 agrees at 11 bases. Trimming at V came to 6 bases and at J to 5 bases, leaving 6 bases not matched to a gene. The CDR3 contains 14 residues. The CDR3 nucleotides are TGTGCCAGCAGACCCGGACAGGGGGCGAACGAGCAGTACTTC. Its translation: CASRPGQGANEQYF.

The sample holds many counts of this clonotype. This chain links TRBV6-1 with TRBJ1-2, with TRBD1 as a possible D gene (5 bases). This CDR3 is built from 15 residues. V shed 7 bases and J shed 0 bases, with 15 bases lying between them. The germline V gene has CDR1 MNHNS and CDR2 SASEGT. CDR3 in amino acids: CASTPGAQANYGYTF. CDR3 bases: TGTGCCAGCACCCCCGGGGCGCAGGCTAACTATGGCTACACCTTC.

The V call is TRBV6-1, the J call TRBJ2-5; 10 bases fit TRBD2. Germline values: CDR1 MNHNS, CDR2 SASEGT. CDR3 length: 15 amino acids. With 3 bases clipped from V and 3 bases from J, the junction kept 4 bases outside the gene matches. DNA for the CDR3: TGTGCCAGCAGTGATAGGCTAGCGGGGGAAGAGACCCAGTACTTC. Its translation is CASSDRLAGEETQYF.

This clonotype was seen a few times. The chain recombines TRBV2 with TRBJ2-7; no firm D call. Trimming cost V 2 bases and J 2 bases, with 10 bases left between them. In germline, CDR1 is SNHLY, CDR2 FYNNEI. This CDR3 is 14 amino acids long. The chain's CDR3 is CASSEHVKTYEQYF. As DNA, the CDR3 is TGTGCCAGCAGTGAACACGTCAAAACCTACGAGCAGTACTTC.

The sample holds many counts of this clonotype. The genes are TRBV10-3 and TRBJ1-3, with D maybe TRBD1 (5 bases). V dropped 3 bases and J dropped 0 bases, with 15 bases sitting between them. Germline V gene data show CDR1 as ENHRY and CDR2 as SYGVKD. There are 17 residues in the CDR3. The CDR3: CAISDIAGSISGNTIYF. CDR3 nucleotide sequence: TGTGCCATCAGTGACATTGCAGGGTCGATCTCTGGAAACACCATATATTTT.

The gene calls are TRBV19 and TRBJ1-1; TRBD1 matches at 7 bases. Trimming took 1 base from V and 0 from J; bases not matched to a gene: 5. CDR1 and CDR2 (germline): LNHDA, SQIVND (reference sequence). The CDR3 is 16 residues long. The DNA for the CDR3 is TGTGCCAGTAGTATAGCCCCAGGGGGATTGAACACTGAAGCTTTCTTT. Its translation is CASSIAPGGLNTEAFF.

There are many counts of this clonotype. The chain recombines TRBV6-1 with TRBJ2-7, with D maybe TRBD1 (5 bases). The germline V gene encodes CDR1 MNHNS and CDR2 SASEGT. Trimming removed 1 base from V and 7 bases from J, with 8 bases in between. The CDR3 contains 12 residues. CDR3 sequence: CASSEGWTEQYF. Written as DNA, the CDR3 is TGTGCCAGCAGTGAAGGGTGGACAGAGCAGTACTTC.

This clonotype was observed a single time. The missing conserved phenylalanine or tryptophan at the end of this CDR3 makes a read error likely. The chain couples TRBV11-1 to TRBJ1-6; D gene ambiguous. The CDR3 spans 17 residues. The germline CDR1 and CDR2 sequences are SGHAT and FQDESV (reference sequence). Deletions cut 1 base from V and 0 bases from J, with 10 bases between. In DNA, the CDR3 is TGTGCCAGCAGCTTAGGTGGCGGGAGCTCCTATAATTCACCCCTCCACTAT. This encodes CASSLGGGSSYNSPLHY.

This clonotype was seen at least ten times. The chain has TRBV15 and TRBJ1-1, with D unclear. The CDR3 extends over 11 amino acids. V dropped 0 bases and J dropped 7 bases, with 3 bases sitting between them. Germline V gene sequence: CDR1 LNHNV, CDR2 YYDKDF (reference sequence). CDR3 amino acids: CATSRDNEAFF. CDR3 sequence (DNA): TGTGCCACCAGCAGAGATAATGAAGCTTTCTTT.

This clonotype showed up many times. The chain carries TRBV30 and TRBJ1-2; 7 bases align to TRBD1. This CDR3 has 15 amino acids. Germline CDR1 is GTSNPN and CDR2 is SVGIG (reference sequence). The trim removed 3 bases at V and 4 bases at J, leaving 11 bases unmatched. The CDR3 sequence is CAWRRGMGTAYGYTF. Written as DNA, the CDR3 is TGTGCCTGGAGGAGGGGGATGGGGACAGCCTATGGCTACACCTTC.

This clonotype was observed many times. A read error may explain this, as a much larger clone is one base away. The rearrangement links TRBV20-1 to TRBJ1-2; D unclear. In germline, CDR1 is DFQATT, CDR2 SNEGSKA (reference sequence). This CDR3 has 12 residues. V gave up 3 bases and J gave up 4 bases, with 9 bases separating them. CDR3 region: CSASNAAYGYTF. The CDR3 nucleotides are TGCAGTGCTAGTAACGCGGCCTATGGCTACACCTTC.

The sample holds many counts of this clonotype. The chain employs TRBV29-1 and TRBJ1-2; 10 nucleotides line up with TRBD1. Germline CDR1 reads SQVTM; CDR2 reads ANQGSEA. The CDR3 contains 13 residues. The V and J ends lost 5 bases and 11 bases, in that order; junction bases with no gene match: 11. The CDR3 DNA follows: TGCAGCGTTACCGGACAGGGGGTCTTCGCGTACACCTTC. It yields the protein CSVTGQGVFAYTF.

This clonotype showed up many times. V gene TRBV9 combines with J gene TRBJ1-2, with D unclear. V lost 3 bases and J lost 4, with 19 bases in between. CDR1 SGDLS and CDR2 YYNGEE come from the germline V gene. The CDR3 contains 16 residues. The DNA of the CDR3 is TGTGCCAGCAGCGGAGGATTAACCTCTCTAGGCTATGGCTACACCTTC. Its translation: CASSGGLTSLGYGYTF.

This clonotype was seen repeatedly, ten times or more. The rearrangement links TRBV28 to TRBJ2-5, with TRBD2 matching 7 bases. The J segment lost 2 bases and the V segment lost 1 base, leaving 4 bases of the junction unmatched. The CDR3 loop spans 15 amino acids. From germline, CDR1 is MDHEN and CDR2 SYDVKM. The CDR3 is CASSLSLAAQETQYF. CDR3 coding DNA: TGTGCCAGCAGTTTATCGCTAGCGGCACAAGAGACCCAGTACTTC.

This clonotype was recorded at least ten times. The CDR3 DNA follows: TGTGCCAGCGGCCTACAGAAGGATGAGCCCCAGCATTTT. Its protein is CASGLQKDEPQHF. The chain joins TRBV12-3 or TRBV12-4 to TRBJ1-5, with no clear D. The CDR3 extends over 13 amino acids. V was pared by 8 bases and J by 8 bases, with 16 bases between.

This clonotype has a count of ten or more. The chain couples TRBV30 to TRBJ1-1, with a tentative D call TRBD1 (6 bases). Germline V gene sequence: CDR1 GTSNPN, CDR2 SVGIG (reference sequence). The CDR3 contains 13 residues. V was shortened by 4 bases and J by 3 bases, with 12 bases between the two germline ends. CDR3 nucleotide sequence: TGTGCCTGGAACTTCGGGGGGCACACTGAAGCTTTCTTT. Translated, it gives CAWNFGGHTEAFF.

This clonotype was observed many times. The genes are TRBV6-5 and TRBJ2-7; 7 positions agree with TRBD1. CDR3 length equals 14 residues. Trimming cost V 4 bases and J 5 bases; bases outside gene matches: 8. Germline CDR1 reads MNHEY; CDR2 reads SVGAGI. The CDR3 loop is CASSWGQTGNEQYF. The CDR3 bases are TGTGCCAGCAGTTGGGGCCAGACAGGGAACGAGCAGTACTTC.

This clonotype was counted at least ten times. V usage is TRBV11-2 and J usage is TRBJ1-3; D ambiguous. The germline CDR1 and CDR2 sequences are SGHAT and FQNNGV. V lost 6 bases and J 2 bases, leaving 14 bases between the germline ends. The CDR3 covers 15 residues. CDR3: CASSSFATAGNTIYF. In DNA, the CDR3 is TGTGCCAGCAGTTCCTTCGCTACGGCTGGAAACACCATATATTTT. The variable domain in full, with the rest retrieved from reference TRBV11-2 and TRBJ1-3, is EAGVAQSPRYKIIEKRQSVAFWCNPISGHATLYWYQQILGQGPKLLIQFQNNGVVDDSQLPKDRFSAERLKGVDSTLKIQPAKLEDSAVYLCASSSFATAGNTIYFGEGSWLTVV.

This clonotype was counted at least ten times. This CDR3 reads CASSFQRGQETQYF. DNA of the CDR3: TGTGCCAGCAGCTTCCAACGGGGCCAAGAGACCCAGTACTTC. The rearrangement uses TRBV7-9 and TRBJ2-5; perhaps TRBD2 as D (5 bases). Trimming shortened V by 3 bases and J by 1 base, and 9 bases separated the two germline ends. CDR1 and CDR2 (germline): SEHNR, FQNEAQ (reference sequence). This CDR3 contains 14 residues.

This clonotype was counted between two and nine times. The chain couples TRBV11-3 to TRBJ1-2; D unclear. Germline V lookup: CDR1 SGHNT, CDR2 YENEEA. V lost 1 base, J lost 5 bases, and 11 bases lay in between. There are 14 residues in the CDR3. The CDR3 reads CASSLGAAKYGYTF. For the CDR3, the DNA is TGTGCCAGCAGCTTAGGTGCAGCGAAGTATGGCTACACCTTC.

This clonotype has a count of ten or more. The chain is built from TRBV12-3 or TRBV12-4 and TRBJ1-5, with 10 bases aligning to TRBD1. Trimming removed 6 bases from V and 2 bases from J; junction bases left unmatched: 7. CDR3 length: 16 residues. The CDR3 DNA follows: TGTGCCAGCAGCCCGGGACAGGGGATTGGCAATCAGCCCCAGCATTTT. Its translation: CASSPGQGIGNQPQHF.

At least ten counts were recorded for this clonotype. CDR3 protein: CASRQRTEQETQYF. The CDR3 DNA follows: TGTGCCAGCCGCCAACGGACGGAGCAAGAGACCCAGTACTTC. This sequence joins TRBV12-3 or TRBV12-4 and TRBJ2-5; D remains unclear. The CDR3 contains 14 residues. V was clipped by 8 bases and J by 2 bases, with 15 bases between them.

A word on this clonotype: An end of the junction does not agree with germline; a read error may underlie this. The chain employs TRBV11-2 and TRBJ1-1; no clear D. There are 14 residues in the CDR3. Germline loops: CDR1 SGHAT, CDR2 FQNNGV. The CDR3 spells CASSLDRGSAEAFF. The CDR3 DNA reads TGTGCCAGCAGCCTAGATCGAGGGTCGGCTGAAGCTTTCTTT.

This clonotype was counted ten times or more. The gene calls are TRBV15 and TRBJ1-3, with a weak D call TRBD1 (6 bases). The CDR3 consists of 16 residues. Germline V gene sequence: CDR1 LNHNV, CDR2 YYDKDF (reference sequence). V was shortened by 1 base and J by 4 bases, with 14 bases between the two germline ends. The CDR3: CATSRVAGTYGNTIYF. The CDR3 nucleotides are TGTGCCACCAGCAGAGTAGCAGGGACATACGGAAACACCATATATTTT.

This clonotype was observed at least ten times. The chain links TRBV12-3 or TRBV12-4 to TRBJ1-6; 9 nucleotides align to TRBD1. Unmatched junction bases numbered 9, after V lost 6 bases and J lost 9 bases. This CDR3 contains 15 residues. This chain's CDR3 is CASSRGQGLVSPLHF. The CDR3 DNA reads TGTGCCAGCAGCCGTGGACAGGGGTTGGTTTCACCCCTCCACTTT.

This clonotype showed up many times. The CDR3 DNA reads as TGTGCCAGCAGCTTAGAGCTGGTCGGAAACACCATATATTTT. Translated, it gives CASSLELVGNTIYF. The chain has TRBV7-8 and TRBJ1-3; no clear D. CDR1 and CDR2 from the germline V gene are SGHVS and FQNEAQ. V was cut by 1 base and J by 4 bases, with 8 bases left in between. This CDR3 has 14 residues.

This clonotype was detected a few times. A much larger clone lies one base from this, so it may be a read error. This chain connects TRBV7-9 to TRBJ2-7; TRBD1 matches at 10 bases. The CDR3 runs to 15 residues. The V gene end was trimmed by 4 bases and the J gene end by 4 bases; junction bases not matched to a gene: 7. CDR1 SEHNR and CDR2 FQNEAQ come from the germline V gene (reference sequence). The chain's CDR3 is CASSSLTGGKYEQYF. DNA for the CDR3: TGTGCCAGCAGCTCGTTGACAGGGGGCAAGTACGAGCAGTACTTC.

This clonotype was counted many times. V gene TRBV4-2 combines with J gene TRBJ1-1; 9 bases agree with TRBD1. V lost 3 bases to trimming and J lost 4 bases; unmatched junction nucleotides: 9. The CDR3 loop spans 16 amino acids. The V gene's germline CDR1 is LGHNA and CDR2 YNFKEQ. CDR3 sequence reads: CASSHDQGQGGTEAFF. CDR3 DNA sequence: TGTGCCAGCAGCCATGATCAGGGACAGGGTGGCACTGAAGCTTTCTTT.

Ten or more counts support this clonotype. This chain joins TRBV3-1 and TRBJ2-7; 8 bases align to TRBD1. This CDR3 contains 15 residues. Germline V gene data show CDR1 as LGHDT and CDR2 as YNNKEL (reference sequence). V was clipped by 4 bases and J by 6 bases; unmatched bases: 11. The DNA of the CDR3 is TGTGCCAGCAGCCTTTCAGACAGGGGACATGGCGAGCAGTACTTC. Encoded protein: CASSLSDRGHGEQYF.

This clonotype was counted at least ten times. V usage is TRBV10-1 and J usage is TRBJ2-7, with a weak D call TRBD2 (5 bases). CDR1 is WNHNN, CDR2 SYGVQD, per germline (reference sequence). CDR3 length: 13 amino acids. Deletions cut 3 bases from V and 3 bases from J, with 9 bases between. As DNA, the CDR3 is TGCGCCAGCAGTGACCGCGGGTTCTACGAGCAGTACTTC. This translates into CASSDRGFYEQYF.